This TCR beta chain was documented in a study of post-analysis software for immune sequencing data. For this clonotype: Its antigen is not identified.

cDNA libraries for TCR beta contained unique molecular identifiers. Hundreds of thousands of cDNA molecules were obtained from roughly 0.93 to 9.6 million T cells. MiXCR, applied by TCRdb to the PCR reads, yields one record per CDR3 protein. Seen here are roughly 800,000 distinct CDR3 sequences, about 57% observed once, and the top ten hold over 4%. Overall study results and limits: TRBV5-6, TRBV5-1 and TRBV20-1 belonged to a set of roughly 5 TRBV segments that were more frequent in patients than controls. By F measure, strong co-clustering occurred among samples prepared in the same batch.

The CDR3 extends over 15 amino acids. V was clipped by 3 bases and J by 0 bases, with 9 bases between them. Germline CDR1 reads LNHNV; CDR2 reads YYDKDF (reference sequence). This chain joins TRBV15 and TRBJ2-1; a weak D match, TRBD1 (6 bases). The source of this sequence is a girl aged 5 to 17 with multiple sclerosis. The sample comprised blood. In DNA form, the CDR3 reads TGTGCCACCAGCAGGGACAGAAGCTCCTACAATGAGCAGTTCTTC. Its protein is CATSRDRSSYNEQFF.